This record concerns one T cell receptor beta chain sequence. The antigen is unknown. CDR1 and CDR2 from the germline V gene are SGHTA and FQGNSA. The CDR3 contains 15 residues. The V end lost 0 bases, the J end lost 2 bases, and 8 bases lay between the germline ends. Regarding treatment: 19 received Ad26.COV2.S at low or high dose, single or two shots; several received placebo; per-sample allocation not given. Material that was analyzed had been drawn on day 63 after the first vaccine or placebo injection. Repertoires were generated with immunoSEQ multiplex PCR, while TCRdb's copy carries only in-frame clones and drops some. The sample has just over 350,000 clones, roughly 85% seen once. This sample is drawn from a study of Ad26.COV2.S vaccination and SARS-CoV-2 variants. The study's findings and limits: Once vaccination had occurred, spike-specific CD8+ and CD4+ T cell responses reportedly showed substantial breadth.

The TCR comes from a person aged 18-60 years who received the Ad26.COV2.S COVID-19 vaccine or a placebo. The input for sequencing was peripheral blood, taken in a trial of Ad26.COV2.S vaccine versus placebo. J is TRBJ1-3 and V is TRBV7-2; D is undetermined. Here the CDR3 reads CASSLAWGAGNTIYF. DNA for the CDR3: TGTGCCAGCAGCTTAGCCTGGGGAGCTGGAAACACCATATATTTT.